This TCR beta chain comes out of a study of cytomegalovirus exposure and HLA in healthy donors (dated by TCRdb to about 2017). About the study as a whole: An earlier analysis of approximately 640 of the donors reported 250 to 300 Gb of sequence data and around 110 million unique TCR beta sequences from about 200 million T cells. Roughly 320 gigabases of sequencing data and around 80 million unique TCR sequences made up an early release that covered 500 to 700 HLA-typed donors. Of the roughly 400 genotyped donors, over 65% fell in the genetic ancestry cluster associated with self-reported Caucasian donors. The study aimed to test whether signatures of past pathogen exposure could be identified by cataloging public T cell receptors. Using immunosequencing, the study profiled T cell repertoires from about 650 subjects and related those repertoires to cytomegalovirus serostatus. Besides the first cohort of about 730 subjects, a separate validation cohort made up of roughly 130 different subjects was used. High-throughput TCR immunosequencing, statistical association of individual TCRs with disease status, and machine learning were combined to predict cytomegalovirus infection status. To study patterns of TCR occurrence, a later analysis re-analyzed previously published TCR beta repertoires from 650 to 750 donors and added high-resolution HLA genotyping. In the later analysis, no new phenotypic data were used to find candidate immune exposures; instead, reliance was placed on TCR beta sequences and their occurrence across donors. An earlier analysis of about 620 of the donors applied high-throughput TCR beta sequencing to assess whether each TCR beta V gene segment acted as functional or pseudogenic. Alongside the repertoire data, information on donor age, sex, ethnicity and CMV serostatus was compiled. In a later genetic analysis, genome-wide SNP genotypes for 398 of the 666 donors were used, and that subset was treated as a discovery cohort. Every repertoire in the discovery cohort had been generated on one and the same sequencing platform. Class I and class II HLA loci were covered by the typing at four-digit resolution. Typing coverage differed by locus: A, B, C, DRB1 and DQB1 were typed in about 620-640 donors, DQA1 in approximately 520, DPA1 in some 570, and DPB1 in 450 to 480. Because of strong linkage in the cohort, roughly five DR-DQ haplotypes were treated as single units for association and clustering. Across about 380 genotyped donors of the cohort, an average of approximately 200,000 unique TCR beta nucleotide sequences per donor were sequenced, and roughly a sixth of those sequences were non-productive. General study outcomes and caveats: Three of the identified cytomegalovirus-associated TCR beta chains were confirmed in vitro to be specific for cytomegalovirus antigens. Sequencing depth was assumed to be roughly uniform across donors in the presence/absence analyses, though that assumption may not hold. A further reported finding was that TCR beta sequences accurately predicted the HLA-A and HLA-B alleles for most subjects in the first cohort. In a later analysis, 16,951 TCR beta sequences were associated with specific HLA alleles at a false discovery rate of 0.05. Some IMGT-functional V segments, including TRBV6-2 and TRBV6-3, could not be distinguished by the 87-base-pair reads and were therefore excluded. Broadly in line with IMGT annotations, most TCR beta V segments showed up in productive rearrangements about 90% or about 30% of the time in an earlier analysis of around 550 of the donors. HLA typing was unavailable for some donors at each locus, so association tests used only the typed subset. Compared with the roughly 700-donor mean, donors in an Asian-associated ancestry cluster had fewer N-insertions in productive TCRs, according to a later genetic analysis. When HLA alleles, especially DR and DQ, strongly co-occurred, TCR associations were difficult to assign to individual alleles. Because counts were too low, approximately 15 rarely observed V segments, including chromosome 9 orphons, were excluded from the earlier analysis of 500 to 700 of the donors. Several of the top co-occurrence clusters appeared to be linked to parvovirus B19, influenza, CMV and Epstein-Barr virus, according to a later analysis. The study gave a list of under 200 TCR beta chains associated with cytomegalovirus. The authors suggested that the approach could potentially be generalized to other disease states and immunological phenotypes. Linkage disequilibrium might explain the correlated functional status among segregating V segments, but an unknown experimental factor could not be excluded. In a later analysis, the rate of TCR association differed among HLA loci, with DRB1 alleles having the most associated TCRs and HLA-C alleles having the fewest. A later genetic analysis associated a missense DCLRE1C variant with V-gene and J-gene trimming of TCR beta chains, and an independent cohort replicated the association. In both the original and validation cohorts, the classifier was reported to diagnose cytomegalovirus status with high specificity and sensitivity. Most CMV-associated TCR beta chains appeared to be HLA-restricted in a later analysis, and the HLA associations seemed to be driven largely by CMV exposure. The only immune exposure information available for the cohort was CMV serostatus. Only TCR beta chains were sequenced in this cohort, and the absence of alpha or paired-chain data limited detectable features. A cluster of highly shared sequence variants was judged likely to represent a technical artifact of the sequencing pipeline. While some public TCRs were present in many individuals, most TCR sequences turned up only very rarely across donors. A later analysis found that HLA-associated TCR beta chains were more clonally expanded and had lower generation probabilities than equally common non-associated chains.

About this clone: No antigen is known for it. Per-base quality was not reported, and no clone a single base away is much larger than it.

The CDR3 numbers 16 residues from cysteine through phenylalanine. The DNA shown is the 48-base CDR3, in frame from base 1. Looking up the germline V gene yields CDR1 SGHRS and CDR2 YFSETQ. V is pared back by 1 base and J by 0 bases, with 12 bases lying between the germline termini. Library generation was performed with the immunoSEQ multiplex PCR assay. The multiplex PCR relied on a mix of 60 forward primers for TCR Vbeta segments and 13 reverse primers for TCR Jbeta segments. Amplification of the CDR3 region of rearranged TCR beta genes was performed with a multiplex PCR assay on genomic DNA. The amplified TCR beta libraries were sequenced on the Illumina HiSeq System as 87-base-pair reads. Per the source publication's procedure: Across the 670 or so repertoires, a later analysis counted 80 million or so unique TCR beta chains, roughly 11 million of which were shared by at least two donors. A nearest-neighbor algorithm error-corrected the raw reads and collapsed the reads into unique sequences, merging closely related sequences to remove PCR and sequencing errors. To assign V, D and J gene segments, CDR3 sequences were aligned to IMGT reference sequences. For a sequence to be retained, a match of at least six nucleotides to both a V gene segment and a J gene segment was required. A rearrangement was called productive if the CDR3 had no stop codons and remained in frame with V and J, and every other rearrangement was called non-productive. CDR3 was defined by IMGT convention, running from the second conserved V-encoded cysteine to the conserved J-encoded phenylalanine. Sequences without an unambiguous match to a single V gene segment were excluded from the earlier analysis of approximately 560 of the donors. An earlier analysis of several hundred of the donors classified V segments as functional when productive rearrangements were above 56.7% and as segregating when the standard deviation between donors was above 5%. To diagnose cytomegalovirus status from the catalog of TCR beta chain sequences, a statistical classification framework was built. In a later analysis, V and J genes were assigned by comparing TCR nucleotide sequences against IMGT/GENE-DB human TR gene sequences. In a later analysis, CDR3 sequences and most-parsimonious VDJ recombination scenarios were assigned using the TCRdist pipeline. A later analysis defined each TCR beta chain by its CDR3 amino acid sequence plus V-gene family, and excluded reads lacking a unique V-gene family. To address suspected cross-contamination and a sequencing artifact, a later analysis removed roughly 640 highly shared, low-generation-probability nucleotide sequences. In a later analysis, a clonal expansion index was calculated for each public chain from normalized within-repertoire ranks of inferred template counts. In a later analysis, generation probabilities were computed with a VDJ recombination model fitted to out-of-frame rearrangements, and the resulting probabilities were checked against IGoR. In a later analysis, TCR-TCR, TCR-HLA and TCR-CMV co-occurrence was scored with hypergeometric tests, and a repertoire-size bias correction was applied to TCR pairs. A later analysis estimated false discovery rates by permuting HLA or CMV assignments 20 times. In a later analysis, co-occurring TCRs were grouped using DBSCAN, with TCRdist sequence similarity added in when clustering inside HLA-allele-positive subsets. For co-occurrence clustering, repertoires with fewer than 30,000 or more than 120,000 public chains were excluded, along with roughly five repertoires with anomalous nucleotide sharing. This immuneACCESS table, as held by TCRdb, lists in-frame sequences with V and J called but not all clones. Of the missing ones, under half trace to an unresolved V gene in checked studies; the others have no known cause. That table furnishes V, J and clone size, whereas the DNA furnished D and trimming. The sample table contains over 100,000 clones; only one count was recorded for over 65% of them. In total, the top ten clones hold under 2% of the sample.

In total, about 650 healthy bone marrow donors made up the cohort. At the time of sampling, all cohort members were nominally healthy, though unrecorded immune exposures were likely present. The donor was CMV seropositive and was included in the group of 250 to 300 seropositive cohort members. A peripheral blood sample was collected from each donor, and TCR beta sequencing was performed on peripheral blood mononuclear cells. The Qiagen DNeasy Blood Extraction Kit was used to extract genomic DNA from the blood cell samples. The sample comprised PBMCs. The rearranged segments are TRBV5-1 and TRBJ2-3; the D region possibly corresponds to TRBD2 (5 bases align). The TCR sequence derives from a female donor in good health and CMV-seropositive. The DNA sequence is TGCGCCAGCAGCTTGACGGGAAACCCTAGCACAGATACGCAGTATTTT. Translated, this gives CASSLTGNPSTDTQYF.